This T cell receptor (beta chain) was documented in a study of long-term antiretroviral therapy in people with HIV. Researchers report immunoSEQ v3.0 was run at survey level. Here immunoSEQ multiplex PCR was the method, and the copy in TCRdb shows in-frame clones only, minus some. The table has more than 45,000 clones, around 84% seen once; the top ten hold around 3.1%. This clone was seen just once. All donors provided no fewer than one pre-ART and no fewer than two post-ART PBMC samples. Everyone in the study who had HIV was treated in the United States. V was clipped by 4 bases and J by 0 bases; unmatched bases: 4. Per germline, CDR1 MDHEN and CDR2 SYDVKM. The CDR3 is 16 amino acids.

The receptor's source is a woman younger than 35 with HIV. The chain links TRBV28 to TRBJ1-5; 9 bases fit TRBD1. Source: unsorted PBMCs, taken 0.8 years after starting antiretroviral therapy. CDR3 residues: CASSSGTGTSNQPQHF. In nucleotides, the CDR3 is TGTGCCAGCAGTTCTGGGACAGGGACTAGCAATCAGCCCCAGCATTTT.